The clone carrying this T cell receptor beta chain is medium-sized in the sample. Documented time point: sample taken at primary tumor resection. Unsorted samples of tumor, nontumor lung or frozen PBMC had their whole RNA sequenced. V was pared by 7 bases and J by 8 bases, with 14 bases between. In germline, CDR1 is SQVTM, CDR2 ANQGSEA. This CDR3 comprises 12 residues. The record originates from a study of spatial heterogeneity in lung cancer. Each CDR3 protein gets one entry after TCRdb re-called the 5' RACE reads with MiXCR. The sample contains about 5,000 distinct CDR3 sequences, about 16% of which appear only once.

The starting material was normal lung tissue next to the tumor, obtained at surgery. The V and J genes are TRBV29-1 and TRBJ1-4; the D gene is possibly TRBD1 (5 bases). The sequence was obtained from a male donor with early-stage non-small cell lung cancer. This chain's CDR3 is CSAGPTGEKLFF. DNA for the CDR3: TGCAGCGCGGGACCTACGGGGGAAAAACTGTTTTTT.